Below, one TCR beta chain is given with its context. The data derive from a study of control samples from healthy donors and cancer patients. TCRdb keeps only in-frame clones here, not all; method: immunoSEQ multiplex PCR. This repertoire shows some 130,000 clones, over 75% found once; its top ten account for around 2.5%. Germline lookup yields CDR1 SGHKS and CDR2 YYEKEE (reference sequence). Trimming took 0 bases from V and 0 from J, leaving 13 bases between them. This CDR3 has 17 residues. Sequenced sample: blood. J is TRBJ1-3 and V is TRBV5-5; a weak D match, TRBD1 (5 bases). The TCR sequence derives from a man between 40 and 49 years old in good health. The CDR3 DNA follows: TGTGCCAGCAGCTTGGCGCTGGGGCTAAGCTCTGGAAACACCATATATTTT. Protein: CASSLALGLSSGNTIYF. Full variable domain (missing parts from reference TRBV5-5 and TRBJ1-3): DAGVTQSPTHLIKTRGQQVTLRCSPISGHKSVSWYQQVLGQGPQFIFQYYEKEERGRGNFPDRFSARQFPNYSSELNVNALLLGDSALYLCASSLALGLSSGNTIYFGEGSWLTVV.